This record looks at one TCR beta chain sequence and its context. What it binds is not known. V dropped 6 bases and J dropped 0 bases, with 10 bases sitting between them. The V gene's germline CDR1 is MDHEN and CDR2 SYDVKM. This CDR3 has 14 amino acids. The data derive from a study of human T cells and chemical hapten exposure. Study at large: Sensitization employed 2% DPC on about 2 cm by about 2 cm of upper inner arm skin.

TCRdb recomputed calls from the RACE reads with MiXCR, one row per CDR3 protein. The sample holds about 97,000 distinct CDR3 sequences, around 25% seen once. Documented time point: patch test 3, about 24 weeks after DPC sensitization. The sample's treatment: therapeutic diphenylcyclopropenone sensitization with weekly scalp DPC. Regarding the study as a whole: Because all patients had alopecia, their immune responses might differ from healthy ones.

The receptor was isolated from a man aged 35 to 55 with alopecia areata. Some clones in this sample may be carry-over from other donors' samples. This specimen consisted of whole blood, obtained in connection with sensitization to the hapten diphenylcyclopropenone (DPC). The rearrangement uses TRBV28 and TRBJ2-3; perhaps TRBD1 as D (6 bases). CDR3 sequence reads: CASRRQDSTDTQYF. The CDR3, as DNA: TGTGCCAGCAGGCGACAGGACAGCACAGATACGCAGTATTTT. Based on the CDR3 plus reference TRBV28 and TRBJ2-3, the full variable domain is DVKVTQSSRYLVKRTGEKVFLECVQDMDHENMFWYRQDPGLGLRLIYFSYDVKMKEKGDIPEGYSVSREKKERFSLILESASTNQTSMYLCASRRQDSTDTQYFGPGTRLTVL.